The text below deals with one TCR beta chain. This sample was included in a study of blood T cell repertoires in COVID-19. Study as a whole: Sources were T cells, B-cell-depleted T cells, or PBMCs; the material itself was cDNA or gDNA.

In the study's own analysis: Amplification of reference gene primers was used by the study to estimate nucleated cell counts. Profiling relied on immunoSEQ multiplex PCR, and the TCRdb table lists in-frame clones only, not all of them. V, J and clone size are those of that table, while D and trimming were read from the DNA. The table lists some 210,000 clones, under 95% of them singletons. This TCR was sampled from a man aged 25-45 years with acute or convalescent COVID-19. The sequencing input was peripheral blood.

The CDR3 loop is CASSGPRGPNNEQFF. The CDR3 region has the DNA TGTGCCAGCAGTGGACCCAGGGGGCCGAACAATGAGCAGTTCTTC. The chain links TRBV28 to TRBJ2-1; 8 nucleotides align to TRBD1. Per germline, CDR1 MDHEN and CDR2 SYDVKM. CDR3 size: 15 residues. V shed 5 bases and J 5 bases; nucleotides not matched to a gene: 8.